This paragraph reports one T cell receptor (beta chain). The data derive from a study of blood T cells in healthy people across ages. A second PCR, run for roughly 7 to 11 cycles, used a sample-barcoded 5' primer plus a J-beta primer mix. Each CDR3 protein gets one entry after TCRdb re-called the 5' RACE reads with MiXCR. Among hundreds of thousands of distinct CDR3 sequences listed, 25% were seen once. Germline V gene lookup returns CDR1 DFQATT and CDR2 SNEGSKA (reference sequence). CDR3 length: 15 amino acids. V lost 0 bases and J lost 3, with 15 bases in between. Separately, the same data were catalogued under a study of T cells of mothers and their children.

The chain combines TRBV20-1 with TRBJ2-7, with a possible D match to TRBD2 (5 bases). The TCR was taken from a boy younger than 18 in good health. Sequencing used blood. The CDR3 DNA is TGCAGTGCTAGAGATCCGGCTAGCTATTTCTACGAGCAGTACTTC. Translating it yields CSARDPASYFYEQYF.